The source of this T cell receptor beta chain is a study of glioma-infiltrating T cells. The iRepertoire nested amplicon-rescue multiplex PCR amplified TCR alpha and beta CDR3s from RNA. Input was roughly 100-450 ng of tissue mRNA or PBMC total RNA. A single record per CDR3 protein comes from TCRdb applying MiXCR to the multiplex PCR reads. The sample has approximately 10,000 distinct CDR3 sequences, around three fifths seen once. This clonotype showed up many times. A much larger clone sits a single nucleotide away, making a read error possible. CDR3 length: 12 amino acids. Germline assignment: CDR1 DFQATT and CDR2 SNEGSKA (reference sequence). The V and J ends lost 5 bases and 9 bases respectively, with 14 bases between them.

The receptor was derived from a human donor with low-grade glioma or glioblastoma, undergoing nonglioma brain surgery, or in good health (not recorded which). The V call is TRBV20-1, the J call TRBJ1-3; TRBD1 is a possible D gene (6 bases). Sequencing used glioma tissue, nonneoplastic brain tissue, or PBMCs (not recorded which). CDR3 DNA sequence: TGCAGTGCTGGGGGCAGGGCCAGCACCATATATTTT. As protein: CSAGGRASTIYF.